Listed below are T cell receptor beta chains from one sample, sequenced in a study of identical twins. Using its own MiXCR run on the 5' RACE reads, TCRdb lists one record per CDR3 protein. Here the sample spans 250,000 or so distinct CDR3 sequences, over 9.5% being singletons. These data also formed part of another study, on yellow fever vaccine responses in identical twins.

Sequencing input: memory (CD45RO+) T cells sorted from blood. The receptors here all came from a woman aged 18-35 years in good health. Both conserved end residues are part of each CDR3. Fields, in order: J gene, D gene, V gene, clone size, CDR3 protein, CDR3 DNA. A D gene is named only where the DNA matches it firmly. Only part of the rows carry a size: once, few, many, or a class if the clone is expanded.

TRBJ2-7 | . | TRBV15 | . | CATSRVATGSYEQYF | TGTGCCACCAGCAGAGTTGCGACGGGTTCCTACGAGCAGTACTTC
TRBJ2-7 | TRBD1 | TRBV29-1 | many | CSVRDRGHSYEQYF | TGCAGCGTTAGGGACAGGGGGCATTCCTACGAGCAGTACTTC
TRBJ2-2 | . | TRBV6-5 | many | CASSYGSHTGELFF | TGTGCCAGCAGTTATGGGAGTCACACCGGGGAGCTGTTTTTT
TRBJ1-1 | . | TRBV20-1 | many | CSATYRVGEAFF | TGCAGTGCCACCTACAGGGTAGGTGAAGCTTTCTTT
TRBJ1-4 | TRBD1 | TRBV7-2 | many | CASTKGQGNEKLFF | TGTGCCAGCACCAAAGGACAGGGAAATGAAAAACTGTTTTTT
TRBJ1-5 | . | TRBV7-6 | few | CASSSDSTSNQPQHF | TGTGCCAGCAGCTCCGACAGCACGAGCAATCAGCCCCAGCATTTT
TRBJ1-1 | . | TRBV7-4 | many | CASSTRGWGAGDTEAFF | TGTGCCAGCAGCACTAGAGGGTGGGGGGCTGGTGACACTGAAGCTTTCTTT
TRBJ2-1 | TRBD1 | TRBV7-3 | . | CASSSDRGFDEQFF | TGTGCCAGCAGCTCGGACAGGGGATTCGATGAGCAGTTCTTC
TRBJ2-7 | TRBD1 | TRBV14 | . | CASSGTVEQYF | TGTGCCAGCAGCGGGACAGTCGAGCAGTACTTC
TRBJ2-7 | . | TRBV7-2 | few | CASSLVTSTYEQYF | TGTGCCAGCAGCTTAGTCACTAGCACGTACGAGCAGTACTTC
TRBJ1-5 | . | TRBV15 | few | CATSRGADYQPQHF | TGTGCCACCAGCAGAGGGGCGGATTATCAGCCCCAGCATTTT
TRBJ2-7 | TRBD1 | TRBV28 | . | CASRPPGTGGYYEQYF | TGTGCCAGCAGACCTCCCGGGACAGGGGGATATTACGAGCAGTACTTC
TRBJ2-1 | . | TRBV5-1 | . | CASSYRPGINNDQFF | TGCGCCAGCAGCTACCGGCCTGGGATAAACAATGACCAGTTCTTC
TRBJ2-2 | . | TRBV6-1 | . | CASILGRNTGELFF | TGTGCCAGCATTCTGGGCCGCAACACCGGGGAGCTGTTTTTT
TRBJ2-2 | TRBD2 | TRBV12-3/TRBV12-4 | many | CASSPGTTPGELFF | TGTGCCAGCAGCCCCGGGACTACTCCCGGGGAGCTGTTTTTT
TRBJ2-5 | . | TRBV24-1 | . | CATSDLDEETQYF | TGTGCCACCAGTGATCTGGACGAAGAGACCCAGTACTTC
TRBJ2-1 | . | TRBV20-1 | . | CSALAGRANNEQFF | TGCAGTGCCCTTGCTGGCAGGGCGAACAATGAGCAGTTCTTC
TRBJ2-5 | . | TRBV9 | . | CASSVGARWETQYF | TGTGCCAGCAGCGTAGGTGCGAGATGGGAGACCCAGTACTTC
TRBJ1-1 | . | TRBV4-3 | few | CASSQEAGPAFF | TGCGCCAGCAGCCAAGAGGCGGGGCCGGCTTTCTTT
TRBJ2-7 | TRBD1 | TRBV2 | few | CASSADTGVYEQYF | TGTGCCAGCAGTGCCGACACAGGGGTCTACGAGCAGTACTTC
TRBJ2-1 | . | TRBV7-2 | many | CASGTRAYNEQFF | TGTGCCAGCGGCACGCGGGCCTACAATGAGCAGTTCTTC
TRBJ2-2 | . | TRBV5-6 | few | CASSSPAGVGTGGELFF | TGTGCCAGCAGCTCACCGGCGGGCGTCGGTACTGGCGGGGAGCTGTTTTTT